The 18 T cell receptor beta chains listed next were all sequenced from one sample in a study of cytomegalovirus exposure and HLA in healthy donors. The PCR employed 60 Vbeta primers together with 13 Jbeta primers. Here immunoSEQ multiplex PCR was the method, and the copy in TCRdb shows in-frame clones only, minus some. The sample lists fewer than 200,000 clones; approximately 78% were seen once. The sequencing input was PBMCs. The receptors here all came from a woman aged 25 to 39 in good health and CMV-seropositive.

This clone was observed once. CDR3 in DNA: TGTGCCAGCAGCCAACGGGGGTTTGACACTGAAGCTTTCTTT. It is translated as CASSQRGFDTEAFF. This sequence joins TRBV14 and TRBJ1-1, with D perhaps matching TRBD1 (5 bases). V dropped 2 bases and J dropped 3 bases, with 10 bases sitting between them. CDR3 length: 14 residues. CDR1 and CDR2 from the germline V gene are SGHDN and FVKESK.

The chain joins TRBV11-1 to TRBJ2-1; D perhaps matches TRBD1 (5 bases). The CDR3 length is 16 residues. In germline, CDR1 is SGHAT, CDR2 FQDESV (reference sequence). Trimming left V 2 bases short and J 9 bases short, with 20 bases between. The CDR3 DNA sequence: TGTGCCAGCAGCTTAAAAAAGGGGCCCTGGCCGGTTGAGCAGTTCTTC. Translating it yields CASSLKKGPWPVEQFF.

The chain couples TRBV4-3 to TRBJ1-5; TRBD1 matches 8 bases. The junction had 10 bases not matched to a gene; V was cut back by 5 bases and J by 7 bases. The germline gives CDR1 LGHNA, CDR2 YSLEER. The CDR3 extends over 15 amino acids. CDR3 nucleotide sequence: TGCGCCAGCAGCACCGACAGGGGCTCAGGGCAGCCCCAGCATTTT. Protein: CASSTDRGSGQPQHF.

This clone turned up a few times. V usage is TRBV5-1 and J usage is TRBJ2-3; D is possibly TRBD2 (6 bases). Per the germline V gene, CDR1 is SGHRS and CDR2 is YFSETQ. Trimming took off 1 base at V and 0 bases at J, with 12 bases between the two ends. The CDR3 runs to 16 residues. CDR3 sequence: CASSLYGSGSTDTQYF. The CDR3 nucleotides read TGCGCCAGCAGCTTGTATGGTAGCGGAAGCACAGATACGCAGTATTTT.

As for this clone: The sample has other DNA sequences that encode this CDR3 too. This chain uses TRBV5-1 with TRBJ1-5; possibly TRBD1 for D (6 bases). Trimming took off 1 base at V and 5 bases at J, with 7 bases between the two ends. This CDR3 contains 13 residues. In germline, CDR1 is SGHRS, CDR2 YFSETQ. The CDR3 nucleotides read TGCGCCAGCAGCTTGAACAGGGATCAGCCCCAGCATTTT. Its protein is CASSLNRDQPQHF.

CDR3 protein: CASSTGSETQYF. The CDR3 region has the DNA TGTGCCAGCAGTACAGGGTCAGAGACCCAGTACTTC. This chain joins TRBV2 and TRBJ2-5; a possible D gene is TRBD1 (6 bases). Trimming shortened V by 5 bases and J by 4 bases, and 8 bases separated the two germline ends. The CDR3 is 12 residues long. CDR1 SNHLY and CDR2 FYNNEI come from the germline V gene.

V gene TRBV2 combines with J gene TRBJ1-1; 7 nucleotides align to TRBD1. Trimming cost V 5 bases and J 1 base; bases outside gene matches: 7. CDR1 and CDR2 (germline): SNHLY, FYNNEI. There are 15 residues in the CDR3. CDR3 sequence: CASSLSGQANTEAFF. CDR3 nucleotides: TGTGCCAGCAGTCTCTCAGGACAGGCGAACACTGAAGCTTTCTTT.

This sequence joins TRBV28 and TRBJ2-6; tentative D call: TRBD1 (5 bases). The V end lost 6 bases, the J end lost 0 bases, and 15 bases lay between the germline ends. Germline V lookup: CDR1 MDHEN, CDR2 SYDVKM. CDR3 length: 17 residues. The CDR3 bases are TGTGCCAGCAGGCCGAGACAGCTCTACTCTGGGGCCAACGTCCTGACTTTC. Translated: CASRPRQLYSGANVLTF.

The gene calls are TRBV9 and TRBJ2-3, with TRBD2 as a possible D gene (7 bases). The V gene lost 4 bases and the J gene lost 8 bases, with 20 bases spanning the gap. The CDR3 sequence is 15 residues long. Germline CDR1 is SGDLS and CDR2 is YYNGEE. The CDR3, as DNA: TGTGCCAGCAGCCTCTTGGGGGGGCCCGAGGGTACGCAGTATTTT. Protein product: CASSLLGGPEGTQYF.

The chain is built from TRBV19 and TRBJ2-1, with 7 bases matching TRBD2. This CDR3 region has 14 residues. Germline V lookup: CDR1 LNHDA, CDR2 SQIVND (reference sequence). With V trimmed by 3 bases and J by 2 bases, 1 base remained unmatched. This chain's CDR3 is CASSIGGAYNEQFF. CDR3 DNA sequence: TGTGCCAGTAGTATTGGGGGGGCCTACAATGAGCAGTTCTTC.

This sequence joins TRBV9 and TRBJ1-1, with D tentatively TRBD1 (6 bases). The V end lost 4 bases, the J end lost 1 base, and 14 bases lay between the germline ends. Germline assignment: CDR1 SGDLS and CDR2 YYNGEE. CDR3 length equals 15 residues. The CDR3 coding sequence is TGTGCCAGCAGCTTCTACTCACAGGGGAACACTGAAGCTTTCTTT. Translated, it gives CASSFYSQGNTEAFF.

CDR3 region: CASSKGPGGGYTF. Here the CDR3 DNA reads TGTGCCAGTAGTAAGGGTCCAGGAGGCGGCTACACCTTC. V and J are TRBV19 and TRBJ1-2; D call uncertain. V was trimmed by 4 bases and J by 8 bases, leaving 14 bases between them. This CDR3 spans 13 amino acids. The V gene's germline CDR1 is LNHDA and CDR2 SQIVND (reference sequence).

The chain combines TRBV6-5 with TRBJ2-7; tentatively, D is TRBD1 (5 bases). V was cut by 0 bases and J by 3 bases, with 12 bases left in between. Germline values: CDR1 MNHEY, CDR2 SVGAGI. CDR3 length: 15 amino acids. For the CDR3, the DNA is TGTGCCAGCAGTTACTCGTTTAGGGGTTTCTACGAGCAGTACTTC. Encoded protein: CASSYSFRGFYEQYF.

The V gene is TRBV6-6, the J gene TRBJ2-7, with 11 bases that match TRBD2. V gave up 6 bases and J gave up 2 bases; unmatched junction bases: 6. The length of the CDR3 is 15 residues. The V gene's germline CDR1 is MNHNY and CDR2 SVGAGI (reference sequence). The CDR3 sequence is CASRLRTSGPYEQYF. CDR3 nucleotides: TGTGCCAGCAGGCTCCGGACTAGCGGGCCCTACGAGCAGTACTTC.

The V gene is TRBV19, the J gene TRBJ1-5; D uncertain. This CDR3 has 16 residues. V lost 3 bases to trimming and J lost 2 bases, with 14 bases between them. Germline V gives CDR1 LNHDA, CDR2 SQIVND (reference sequence). This CDR3 reads CASSMSSVQGNQPQHF. The CDR3 nucleotides are TGTGCCAGTAGTATGTCGTCAGTTCAGGGCAATCAGCCCCAGCATTTT.

CDR3 loop: CASSIAVNTEAFF. The CDR3 nucleotides are TGTGCCAGTAGTATCGCGGTGAACACTGAAGCTTTCTTT. The chain is built from TRBV19 and TRBJ1-1; D is uncertain. Trimming left V 3 bases short and J 0 bases short, with 5 bases between. The CDR3 totals 13 residues. Germline V gives CDR1 LNHDA, CDR2 SQIVND (reference sequence).

The chain combines TRBV10-3 with TRBJ1-2; TRBD1 is a possible D gene (6 bases). Germline V gene data show CDR1 as ENHRY and CDR2 as SYGVKD. V was shortened by 3 bases and J by 4 bases, with 15 bases between the two germline ends. The CDR3 runs 15 residues. The CDR3 loop is CAISDKGVEGYGYTF. The CDR3 coding sequence is TGTGCCATCAGTGATAAGGGGGTTGAGGGCTATGGCTACACCTTC.

The gene calls are TRBV27 and TRBJ2-3; 7 nucleotides align to TRBD1. The CDR3 runs to 15 residues. Germline CDR1 MNHEY, CDR2 SMNVEV (reference sequence). The ends lost 6 bases at V and 2 bases at J; junction bases unmatched: 8. DNA of the CDR3: TGTGCCAGCAGAGGCACAGGGGCTTTCACAGATACGCAGTATTTT. It encodes CASRGTGAFTDTQYF.